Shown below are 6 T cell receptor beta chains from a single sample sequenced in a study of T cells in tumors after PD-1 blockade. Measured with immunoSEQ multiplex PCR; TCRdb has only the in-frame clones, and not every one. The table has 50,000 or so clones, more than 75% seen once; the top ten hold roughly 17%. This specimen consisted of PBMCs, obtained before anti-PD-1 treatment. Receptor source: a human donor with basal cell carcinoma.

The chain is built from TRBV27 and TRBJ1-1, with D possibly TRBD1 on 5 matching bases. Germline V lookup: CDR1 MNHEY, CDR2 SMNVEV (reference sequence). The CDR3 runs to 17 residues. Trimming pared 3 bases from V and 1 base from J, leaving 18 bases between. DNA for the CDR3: TGTGCCAGCAGTTTGAGACCCCCGGGACGGGGGAACACTGAAGCTTTCTTT. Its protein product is CASSLRPPGRGNTEAFF.

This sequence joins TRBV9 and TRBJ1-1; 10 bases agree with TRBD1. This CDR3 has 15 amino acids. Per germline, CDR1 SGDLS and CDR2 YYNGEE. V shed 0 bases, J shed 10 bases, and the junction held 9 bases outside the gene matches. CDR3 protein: CASSVGGDRGGGAFF. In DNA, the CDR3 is TGTGCCAGCAGCGTAGGGGGGGACAGGGGAGGTGGAGCTTTCTTT.

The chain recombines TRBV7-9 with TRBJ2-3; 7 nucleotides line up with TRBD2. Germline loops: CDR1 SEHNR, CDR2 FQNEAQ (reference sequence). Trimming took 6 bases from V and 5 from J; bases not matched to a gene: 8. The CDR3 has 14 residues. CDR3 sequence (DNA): TGTGCCAGCAGAGCGGGATTTTCGGGAGATACGCAGTATTTT. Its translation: CASRAGFSGDTQYF. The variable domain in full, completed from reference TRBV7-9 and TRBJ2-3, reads DTGVSQNPRHKITKRGQNVTFRCDPISEHNRLYWYRQTLGQGPEFLTYFQNEAQLEKSRLLSDRFSAERPKGSFSTLEIQRTEQGDSAMYLCASRAGFSGDTQYFGPGTRLTVL.

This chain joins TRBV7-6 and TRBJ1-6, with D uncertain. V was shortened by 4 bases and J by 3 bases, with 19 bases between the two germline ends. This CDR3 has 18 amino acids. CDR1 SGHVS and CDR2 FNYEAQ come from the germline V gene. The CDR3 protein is CASSCGSEKGYYNSPLHF. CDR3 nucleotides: TGTGCCAGCAGCTGCGGGTCCGAGAAGGGCTACTATAATTCACCCCTCCACTTT.

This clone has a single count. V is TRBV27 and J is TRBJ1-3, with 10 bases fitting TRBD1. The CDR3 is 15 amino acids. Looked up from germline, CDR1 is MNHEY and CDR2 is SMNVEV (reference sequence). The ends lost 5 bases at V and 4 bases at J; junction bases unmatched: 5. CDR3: CASSPDRGPGNTIYF. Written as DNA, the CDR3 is TGTGCCAGCAGTCCTGACAGGGGGCCCGGAAACACCATATATTTT.

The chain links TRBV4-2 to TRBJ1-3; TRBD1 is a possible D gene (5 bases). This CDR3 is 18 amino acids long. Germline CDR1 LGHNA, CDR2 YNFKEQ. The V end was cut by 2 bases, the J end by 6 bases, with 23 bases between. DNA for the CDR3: TGTGCCAGCAGCCAAAGAGGGCGGATAGGGACGAAGGAAAACACCATATATTTT. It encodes CASSQRGRIGTKENTIYF.